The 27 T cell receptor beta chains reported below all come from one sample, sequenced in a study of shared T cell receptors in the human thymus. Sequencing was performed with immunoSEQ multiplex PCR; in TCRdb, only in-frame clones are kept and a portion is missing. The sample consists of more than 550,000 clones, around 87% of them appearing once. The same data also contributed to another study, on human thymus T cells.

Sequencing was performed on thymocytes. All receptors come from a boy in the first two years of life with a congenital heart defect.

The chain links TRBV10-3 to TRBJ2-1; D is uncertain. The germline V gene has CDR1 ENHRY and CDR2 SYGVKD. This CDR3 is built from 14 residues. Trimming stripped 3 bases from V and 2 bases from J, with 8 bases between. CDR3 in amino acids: CAISDVQTYNEQFF. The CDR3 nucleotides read TGTGCCATCAGTGATGTTCAAACCTACAATGAGCAGTTCTTC.

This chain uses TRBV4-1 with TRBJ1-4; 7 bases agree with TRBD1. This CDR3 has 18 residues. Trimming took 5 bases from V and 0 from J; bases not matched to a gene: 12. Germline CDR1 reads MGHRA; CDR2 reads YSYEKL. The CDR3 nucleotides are TGCGCCAGCAGCGATTTTACAGGGGCTGTTGCAACTAATGAAAAACTGTTTTTT. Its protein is CASSDFTGAVATNEKLFF.

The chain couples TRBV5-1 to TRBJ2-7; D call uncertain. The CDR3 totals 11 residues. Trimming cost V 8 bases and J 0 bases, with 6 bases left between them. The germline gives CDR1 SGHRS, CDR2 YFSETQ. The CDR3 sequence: CARLSSYEQYF. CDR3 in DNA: TGCGCCAGACTGAGCTCCTACGAGCAGTACTTC.

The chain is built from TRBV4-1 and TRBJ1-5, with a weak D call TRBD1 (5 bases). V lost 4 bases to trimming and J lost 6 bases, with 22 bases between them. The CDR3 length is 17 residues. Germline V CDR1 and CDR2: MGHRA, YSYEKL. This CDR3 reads CASSRYRSGDQSQPQHF. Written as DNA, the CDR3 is TGCGCCAGCAGCCGATACAGGAGTGGGGATCAAAGTCAGCCCCAGCATTTT.

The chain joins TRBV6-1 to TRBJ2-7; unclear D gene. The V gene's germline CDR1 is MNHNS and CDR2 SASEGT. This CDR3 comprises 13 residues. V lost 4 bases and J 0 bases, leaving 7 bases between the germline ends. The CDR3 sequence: CASSGHFSYEQYF. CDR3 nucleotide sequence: TGTGCCAGCAGTGGACACTTCTCCTACGAGCAGTACTTC.

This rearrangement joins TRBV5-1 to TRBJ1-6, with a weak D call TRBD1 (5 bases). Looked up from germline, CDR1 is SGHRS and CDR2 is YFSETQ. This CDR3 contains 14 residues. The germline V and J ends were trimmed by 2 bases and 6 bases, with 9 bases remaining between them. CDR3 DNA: TGCGCCAGCAGCTTAGACAGATCTAATTCACCCCTCCACTTT. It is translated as CASSLDRSNSPLHF.

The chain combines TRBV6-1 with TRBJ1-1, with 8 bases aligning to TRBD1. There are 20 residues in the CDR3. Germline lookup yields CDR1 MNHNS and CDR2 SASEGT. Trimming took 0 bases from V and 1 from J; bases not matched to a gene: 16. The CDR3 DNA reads TGTGCCAGCAGTGAAGCTTTATCGGGACAGGATAGAGTGAGGAACACTGAAGCTTTCTTT. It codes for CASSEALSGQDRVRNTEAFF.

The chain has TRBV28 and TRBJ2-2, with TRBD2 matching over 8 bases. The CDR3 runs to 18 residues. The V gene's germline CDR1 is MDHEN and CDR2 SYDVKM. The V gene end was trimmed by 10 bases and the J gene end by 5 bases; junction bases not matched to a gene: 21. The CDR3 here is CATEVDGAGGKRTGELFF. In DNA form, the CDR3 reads TGTGCCACCGAAGTGGACGGGGCGGGGGGTAAGCGGACCGGGGAGCTGTTTTTT.

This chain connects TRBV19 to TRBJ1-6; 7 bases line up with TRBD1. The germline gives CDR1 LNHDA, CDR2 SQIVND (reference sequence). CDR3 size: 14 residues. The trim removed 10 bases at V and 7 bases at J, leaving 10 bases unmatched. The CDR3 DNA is TGTGCCACTATGTCGGGACAGCCCAATTCACCCCTCCACTTT. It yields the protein CATMSGQPNSPLHF.

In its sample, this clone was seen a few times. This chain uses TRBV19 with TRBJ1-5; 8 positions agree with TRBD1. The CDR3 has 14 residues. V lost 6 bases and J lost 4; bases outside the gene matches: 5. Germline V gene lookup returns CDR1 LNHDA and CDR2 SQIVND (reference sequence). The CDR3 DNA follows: TGTGCCAGTAGCGGCAGGGGGCCGAATCAGCCCCAGCATTTT. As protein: CASSGRGPNQPQHF.

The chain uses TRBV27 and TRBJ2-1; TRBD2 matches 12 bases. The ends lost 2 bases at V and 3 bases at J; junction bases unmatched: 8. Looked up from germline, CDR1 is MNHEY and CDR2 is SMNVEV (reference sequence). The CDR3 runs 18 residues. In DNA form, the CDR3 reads TGTGCCAGCAGTTTACGACTAGCGGGGGCTCAATTCTACAATGAGCAGTTCTTC. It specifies CASSLRLAGAQFYNEQFF.

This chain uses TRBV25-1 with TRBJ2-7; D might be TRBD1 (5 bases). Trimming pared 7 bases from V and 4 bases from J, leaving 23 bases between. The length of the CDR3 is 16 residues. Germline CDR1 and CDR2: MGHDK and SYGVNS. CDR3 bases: TGTGCCAGCATGGGGCCAATCTCCCCAATGGAGTACGAGCAGTACTTC. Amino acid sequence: CASMGPISPMEYEQYF.

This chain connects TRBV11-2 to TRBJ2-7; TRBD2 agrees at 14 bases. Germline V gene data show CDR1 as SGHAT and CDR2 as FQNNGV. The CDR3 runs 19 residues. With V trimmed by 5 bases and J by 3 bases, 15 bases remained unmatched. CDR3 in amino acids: CASSALPKTSGRAGYEQYF. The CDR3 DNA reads TGTGCCAGCAGCGCCCTGCCGAAGACTAGCGGGAGGGCCGGCTACGAGCAGTACTTC.

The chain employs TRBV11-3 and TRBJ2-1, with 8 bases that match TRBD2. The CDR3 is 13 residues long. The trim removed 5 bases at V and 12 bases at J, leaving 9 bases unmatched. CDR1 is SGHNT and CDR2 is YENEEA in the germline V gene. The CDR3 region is CASSRPGGTGQFF. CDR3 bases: TGTGCCAGCAGCCGCCCGGGGGGGACGGGGCAGTTCTTC.

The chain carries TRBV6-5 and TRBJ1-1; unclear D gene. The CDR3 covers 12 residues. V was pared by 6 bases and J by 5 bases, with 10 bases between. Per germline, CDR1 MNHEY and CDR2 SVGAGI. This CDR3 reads CASSPSRTEAFF. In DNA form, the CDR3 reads TGTGCCAGCAGCCCATCTAGGACTGAAGCTTTCTTT.

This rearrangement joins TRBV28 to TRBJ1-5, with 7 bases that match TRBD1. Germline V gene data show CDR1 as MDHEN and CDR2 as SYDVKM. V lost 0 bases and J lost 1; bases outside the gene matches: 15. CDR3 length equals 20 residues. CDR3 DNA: TGTGCCAGCAGTTTATGCATGAGGGGAGACGGGACAGAGAGCAATCAGCCCCAGCATTTT. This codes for CASSLCMRGDGTESNQPQHF.

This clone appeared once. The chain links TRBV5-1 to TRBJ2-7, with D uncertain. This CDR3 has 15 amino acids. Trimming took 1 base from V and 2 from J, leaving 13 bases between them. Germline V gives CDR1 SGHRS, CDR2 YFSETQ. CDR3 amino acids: CASSLFLPGPYEQYF. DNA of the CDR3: TGCGCCAGCAGCTTGTTTCTCCCTGGGCCCTACGAGCAGTACTTC.

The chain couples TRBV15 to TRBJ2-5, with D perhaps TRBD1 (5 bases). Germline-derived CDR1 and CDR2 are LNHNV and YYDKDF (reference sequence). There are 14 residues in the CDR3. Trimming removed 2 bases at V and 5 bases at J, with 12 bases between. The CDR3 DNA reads TGTGCCACCAGCAGAACGCAGGGTGGGGAGACCCAGTACTTC. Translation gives CATSRTQGGETQYF.

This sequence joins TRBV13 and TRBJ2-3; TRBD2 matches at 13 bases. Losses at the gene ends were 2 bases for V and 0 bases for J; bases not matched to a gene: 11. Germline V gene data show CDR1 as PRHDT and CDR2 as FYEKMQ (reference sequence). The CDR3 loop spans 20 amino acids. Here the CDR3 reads CASSLPDPTSGGVSTDTQYF. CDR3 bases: TGTGCCAGCAGCTTACCAGACCCTACTAGCGGGGGGGTAAGCACAGATACGCAGTATTTT.

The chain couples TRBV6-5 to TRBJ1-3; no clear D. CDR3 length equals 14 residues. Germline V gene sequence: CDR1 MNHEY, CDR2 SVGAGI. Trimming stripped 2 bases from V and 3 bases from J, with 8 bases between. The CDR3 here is CASSYSRVGNTIYF. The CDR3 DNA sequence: TGTGCCAGCAGTTACAGCCGGGTTGGAAACACCATATATTTT.

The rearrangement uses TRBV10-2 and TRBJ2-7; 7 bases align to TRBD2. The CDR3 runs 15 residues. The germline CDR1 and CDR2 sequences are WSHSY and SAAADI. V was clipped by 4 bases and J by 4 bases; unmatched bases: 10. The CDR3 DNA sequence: TGCGCCAGCAGTGTGACTAGCCGAGGAGGTTACGAGCAGTACTTC. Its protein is CASSVTSRGGYEQYF.

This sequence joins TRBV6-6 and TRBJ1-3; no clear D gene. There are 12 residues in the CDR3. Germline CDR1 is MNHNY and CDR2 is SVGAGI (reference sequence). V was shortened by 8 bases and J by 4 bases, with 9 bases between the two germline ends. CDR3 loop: CASVAEGNTIYF. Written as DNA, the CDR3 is TGTGCCAGCGTGGCGGAAGGAAACACCATATATTTT.

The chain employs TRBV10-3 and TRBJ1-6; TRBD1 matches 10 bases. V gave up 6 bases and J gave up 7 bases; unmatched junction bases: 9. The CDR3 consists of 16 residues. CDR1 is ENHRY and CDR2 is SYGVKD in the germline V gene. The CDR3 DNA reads TGTGCCATCAGCCGGGACAGGGGACCAAAAAATTCACCCCTCCACTTT. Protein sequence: CAISRDRGPKNSPLHF.

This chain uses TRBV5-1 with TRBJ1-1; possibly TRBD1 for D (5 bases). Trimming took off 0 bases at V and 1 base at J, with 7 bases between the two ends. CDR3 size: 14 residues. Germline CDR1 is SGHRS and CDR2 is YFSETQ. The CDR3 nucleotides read TGCGCCAGCAGCTTGGAGGGGCCGAACACTGAAGCTTTCTTT. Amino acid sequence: CASSLEGPNTEAFF. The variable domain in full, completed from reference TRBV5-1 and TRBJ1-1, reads KAGVTQTPRYLIKTRGQQVTLSCSPISGHRSVSWYQQTPGQGLQFLFEYFSETQRNKGNFPGRFSGRQFSNSRSEMNVSTLELGDSALYLCASSLEGPNTEAFFGQGTRLTVV.

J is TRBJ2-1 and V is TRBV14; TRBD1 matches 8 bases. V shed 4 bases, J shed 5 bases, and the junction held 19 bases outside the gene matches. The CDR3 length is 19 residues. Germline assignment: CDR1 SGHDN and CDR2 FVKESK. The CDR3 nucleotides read TGTGCCAGCAGCCCTACGGAGGGAGCCAGGGGGCGGTTTGACAATGAGCAGTTCTTC. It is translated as CASSPTEGARGRFDNEQFF. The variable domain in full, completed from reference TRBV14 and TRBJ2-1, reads EAGVTQFPSHSVIEKGQTVTLRCDPISGHDNLYWYRRVMGKEIKFLLHFVKESKQDESGMPNNRFLAERTGGTYSTLKVQPAELEDSGVYFCASSPTEGARGRFDNEQFFGPGTRLTVL.

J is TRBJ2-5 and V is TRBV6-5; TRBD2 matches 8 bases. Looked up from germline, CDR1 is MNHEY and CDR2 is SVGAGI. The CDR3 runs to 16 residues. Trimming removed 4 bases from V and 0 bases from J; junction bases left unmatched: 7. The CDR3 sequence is CASSSILAGYQETQYF. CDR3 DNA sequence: TGTGCCAGCAGTTCAATTTTAGCGGGGTACCAAGAGACCCAGTACTTC.

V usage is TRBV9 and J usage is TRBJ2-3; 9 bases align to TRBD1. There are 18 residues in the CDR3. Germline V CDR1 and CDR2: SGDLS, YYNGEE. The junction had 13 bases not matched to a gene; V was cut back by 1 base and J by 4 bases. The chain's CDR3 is CASSVPRGGQGFPDTQYF. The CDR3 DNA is TGTGCCAGCAGCGTACCCCGTGGGGGACAGGGATTTCCAGATACGCAGTATTTT.